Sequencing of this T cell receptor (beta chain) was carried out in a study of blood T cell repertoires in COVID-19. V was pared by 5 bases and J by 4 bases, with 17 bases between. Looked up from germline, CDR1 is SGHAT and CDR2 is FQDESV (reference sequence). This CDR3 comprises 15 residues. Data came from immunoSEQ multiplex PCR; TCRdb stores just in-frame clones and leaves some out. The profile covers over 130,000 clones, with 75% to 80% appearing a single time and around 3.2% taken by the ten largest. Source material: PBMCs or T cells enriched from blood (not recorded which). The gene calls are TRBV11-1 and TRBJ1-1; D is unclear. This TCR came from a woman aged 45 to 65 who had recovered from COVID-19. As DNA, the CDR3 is TGTGCCAGCAGCCCATGGAAGGACGGGGTCACTGAAGCTTTCTTT. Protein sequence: CASSPWKDGVTEAFF.